The rows below give T cell receptor beta chains drawn from one sample of a study of graft-versus-host responses after intestinal transplantation. The assay was immunoSEQ multiplex PCR, and TCRdb's table has in-frame clones only and misses some. This table holds 55,000 to 65,000 clones, approximately 94% found once. Antigens of these TCRs are unknown. This sample comprised unstimulated CD4+ T cells sorted from spleen or lymph node cells, obtained before transplant. The source is a human donor who was the organ donor for an intestinal transplant. The CDR3 runs from the conserved cysteine through the conserved F or W. The D gene is left open where the match is weak. The size entry is marked missing in some rows and otherwise reads once, few, many or a size class.

abundance	d_gene	v_gene	j_gene	CDR3nt	CDR3aa
NA	NA	TRBV7-2	TRBJ1-2	TGTGCCAGCAGCCCCGGGCCATCGAACATCAATGGCTACACCTTC	CASSPGPSNINGYTF
NA	NA	TRBV5-4	TRBJ1-3	TGTGCCAGCAGCCCGAGCCCGGGAGGACTCCTCTCTGGAAACACCATATATTTT	CASSPSPGGLLSGNTIYF
NA	TRBD2	TRBV10-2	TRBJ2-3	TGCGCCAGCAGTGAGGAGCGGGGGAGGAAAGATACGCAGTATTTT	CASSEERGRKDTQYF
NA	NA	TRBV7-2	TRBJ2-7	TGTGCCAGCAGCTTAGCGGACGAGCAGTACTTC	CASSLADEQYF
NA	NA	TRBV5-4	TRBJ1-1	TGTGCCAGCAGCTTGGGAGGGGCCGACACTGAAGCTTTCTTT	CASSLGGADTEAFF
NA	NA	TRBV7-2	TRBJ2-4	TGTGCCAGCACCCCCCGGGACCGTTCCAAAAACATTCAGTACTTC	CASTPRDRSKNIQYF
NA	TRBD1	TRBV19	TRBJ2-3	TGTGCCAGTAGTATAGCGACAGGGGGCGCAGATACGCAGTATTTT	CASSIATGGADTQYF
NA	NA	TRBV5-6	TRBJ1-2	TGTGCCAGCAGCTTGGGGATGGCCAACTATGGCTACACCTTC	CASSLGMANYGYTF
NA	NA	TRBV10-3	TRBJ2-2	TGTGCCATCAGAGTAGGGCAGTCCGGGGAGCTGTTTTTT	CAIRVGQSGELFF
NA	NA	TRBV7-2	TRBJ2-3	TGTGCCAGCACCCGCGACTATCGGGGCCCAGATACGCAGTATTTT	CASTRDYRGPDTQYF
NA	TRBD1	TRBV19	TRBJ1-2	TGTGCCAGTAACGGAGGACAGGCCTTCTATGGCTACACCTTC	CASNGGQAFYGYTF
once	TRBD1	TRBV10-3	TRBJ2-2	TGTGCCATCAGTGAAGGGGGCAAGAACACCGGGGAGCTGTTTTTT	CAISEGGKNTGELFF
NA	NA	TRBV5-6	TRBJ1-2	TGTGCCAGCAGCTTTTCACAGGGTGCTGGCTACACCTTC	CASSFSQGAGYTF
NA	NA	TRBV13	TRBJ1-2	TGTGCCAGCAGCGTCCGGGGGACCTATGGCTACACCTTC	CASSVRGTYGYTF
NA	NA	TRBV15	TRBJ2-7	TGTGCCACCAGCAGAGAGGGCTACGAGCAGTACTTC	CATSREGYEQYF
once	NA	TRBV7-9	TRBJ1-1	TGTGCCAGCAGCTTAAGGGGTACTGAAGCTTTCTTT	CASSLRGTEAFF
once	NA	TRBV7-9	TRBJ1-4	TGTGCCAGCAGCTTTGGGGGGTCTAATGAAAAACTGTTTTTT	CASSFGGSNEKLFF
NA	NA	TRBV6-6	TRBJ2-2	TGTGCCAGCAGTTGGGCCGCATCAGGGTTCACCGGGGAGCTGTTTTTT	CASSWAASGFTGELFF
NA	NA	TRBV4-2	TRBJ1-3	TGTGCCAGCAGCCTCCTCCCGACAGGTGGGGGAAACACCATATATTTT	CASSLLPTGGGNTIYF
once	NA	TRBV19	TRBJ1-1	TGTGCCAGTAACGCAGCACGGAACACTGAAGCTTTCTTT	CASNAARNTEAFF
NA	NA	TRBV7-6	TRBJ1-6	TGTGCCAGCAGCCAGACAAGGGCTTATAATTCACCCCTCCACTTT	CASSQTRAYNSPLHF
NA	NA	TRBV5-1	TRBJ1-2	TGCGCCAGCAGCGATGGCCTGGCGGGTGGCTACACCTTC	CASSDGLAGGYTF
NA	NA	TRBV7-9	TRBJ1-3	TGTGCCAGCAGCTACCTCGAATTATATTTT	CASSYLELYF
NA	TRBD1	TRBV19	TRBJ1-2	TGTGCCAGTAGGGACAGGTTCAGGAACTATGGCTACACCTTC	CASRDRFRNYGYTF
once	TRBD2	TRBV7-2	TRBJ2-1	TGTGCCAGCAGCCTACTAGCGGGGGGGACCTACAATGAGCAGTTCTTC	CASSLLAGGTYNEQFF
NA	NA	TRBV7-9	TRBJ1-6	TGTGCCAGCAGCTTACTTGTGGGGGATTCACCCCTCCACTTT	CASSLLVGDSPLHF
NA	NA	TRBV27	TRBJ2-1	TGTGCCAGCAGGGGGCGGTATTACAATGAGCAGTTCTTC	CASRGRYYNEQFF
NA	NA	TRBV10-3	TRBJ1-6	TGTGCCACCACCCAAGGGTTGAATAGGAATTCACCCCTCCACTTT	CATTQGLNRNSPLHF
NA	NA	TRBV7-2	TRBJ1-2	TGTGCCAGCAGCTTACAGTTTAACTATGGCTACACCTTC	CASSLQFNYGYTF
NA	NA	TRBV7-3	TRBJ2-1	TGTGCCAGCAGCTTAGCGGGGAGCTCCTACAATGAGCAGTTCTTC	CASSLAGSSYNEQFF
once	TRBD2	TRBV7-6	TRBJ2-1	TGTGCCAGCAGCTGGGGACTAGCGGGGGGCCCATACAATGAGCAGTTCTTC	CASSWGLAGGPYNEQFF
NA	TRBD2	TRBV7-9	TRBJ2-3	TGTGCCAGCAGCTCCGGCGGGGGGGCCACAGATACGCAGTATTTT	CASSSGGGATDTQYF
NA	TRBD1	TRBV19	TRBJ1-6	TGTGCCAGTAGTATTTCGGGACAGGATTCACCCCTCCACTTT	CASSISGQDSPLHF
NA	TRBD1	TRBV2	TRBJ1-2	TGTGCCAGCAGTGAAGCGCAACAGGGGGCGCTTTATGGCTACACCTTC	CASSEAQQGALYGYTF
NA	NA	TRBV11-3	TRBJ2-5	TGTGCCAGCAGCTTAGGGGGTGGGCAAGAGACCCAGTACTTC	CASSLGGGQETQYF
NA	TRBD2	TRBV7-9	TRBJ2-5	TGTGCCAGCAGCTTAGTAGCGGGGGGGTACCAAGAGACCCAGTACTTC	CASSLVAGGYQETQYF
NA	NA	TRBV6-5	TRBJ2-2	TGTGCCAGCAGCCGATGGACGGCCGGGGAGCTGTTTTTT	CASSRWTAGELFF
NA	NA	TRBV7-2	TRBJ2-1	TGTGCCAGCAGCCCCAACCGGGTGAATGAGCAGTTCTTC	CASSPNRVNEQFF
NA	NA	TRBV6-1	TRBJ2-5	TGTGCCAGCAGTAGCCTGAAATCGGAGACCCAGTACTTC	CASSSLKSETQYF
NA	NA	TRBV5-1	TRBJ2-3	TGCGCCAGCAGCTTGGCTAGCACAGATACGCAGTATTTT	CASSLASTDTQYF
NA	TRBD1	TRBV11-2	TRBJ1-6	TGTGCCAGCAGCCCCCCGACAGGGAGCCGATCACCCCTCCACTTT	CASSPPTGSRSPLHF
once	NA	TRBV18	TRBJ2-3	TGTGCCAGCTCACCGTTATCCGGGACACTGCGCACAGATACGCAGTATTTT	CASSPLSGTLRTDTQYF